The rows below give T cell receptor beta chains drawn from one sample of a study of spatial heterogeneity in lung cancer. Each CDR3 protein is one row after TCRdb ran MiXCR on the 5' RACE reads. The profile shows thousands of distinct CDR3 sequences, 20% to 30% of them singletons. Sequencing was performed on PBMCs, taken at surgery. These TCRs come from a male donor with early-stage non-small cell lung cancer. Both conserved end residues are part of each CDR3. D genes are given only for firm matches. Clone size is not always given. Where it is, it says once, few, many or a class for expanded clones.

size	V	D	J	CDR3	DNA
NA	TRBV5-1	TRBD2	TRBJ2-1	CASSLSGRFNEQFF	TGCGCCAGCAGCTTAAGCGGGAGGTTTAATGAGCAGTTCTTC
NA	TRBV4-2	NA	TRBJ1-3	CASSQPGNSGNTIYF	TGTGCCAGCAGCCAACCGGGTAACTCTGGAAACACCATATATTTT
medium-sized	TRBV7-9	TRBD2	TRBJ2-2	CASSSTGTSGPTNTGELFF	TGTGCCAGCAGCTCAACAGGGACTAGCGGGCCAACGAACACCGGGGAGCTGTTTTTT
NA	TRBV14	TRBD1	TRBJ1-4	CASSPRDRRTNEKLFF	TGTGCCAGCAGCCCCCGGGACAGGAGAACTAATGAAAAACTGTTTTTT
NA	TRBV19	NA	TRBJ2-1	CASSIVAGNEQFF	TGTGCCAGTAGTATTGTTGCAGGGAATGAGCAGTTCTTC
once	TRBV6-2/TRBV6-3	NA	TRBJ2-7	CASSPTGSLTYEQYF	TGTGCCAGCAGTCCAACAGGGAGTTTAACCTACGAGCAGTACTTC
NA	TRBV20-1	NA	TRBJ1-2	CSATTESYGYTF	TGCAGTGCTACCACAGAGTCCTATGGCTACACCTTC
medium-sized	TRBV28	NA	TRBJ2-7	CAAGRRYEQYF	TGTGCCGCGGGGCGACGCTACGAGCAGTACTTC
NA	TRBV29-1	TRBD1	TRBJ2-1	CSDSEEQGTYNEQFF	TGCAGCGACTCTGAAGAACAGGGGACATACAATGAGCAGTTCTTC
many	TRBV3-1	NA	TRBJ2-7	CASSQGRAPEQYF	TGTGCCAGCAGCCAAGGCAGGGCGCCCGAGCAGTACTTC
NA	TRBV30	NA	TRBJ2-1	CAWSSGTAYSSYNEQFF	TGTGCCTGGAGTTCCGGGACTGCCTATAGCTCCTACAATGAGCAGTTCTTC
medium-sized	TRBV20-1	NA	TRBJ1-2	CSASQRASSLYGYTF	TGCAGTGCTAGCCAGAGGGCCAGTTCGTTGTATGGCTACACCTTC
medium-sized	TRBV5-4	NA	TRBJ2-3	CASSAGAGTDTQYF	TGTGCCAGCAGTGCGGGGGCGGGCACAGATACGCAGTATTTT
NA	TRBV2	NA	TRBJ2-5	CASSENVLGTQYF	TGTGCCAGCAGTGAAAACGTTTTAGGGACCCAGTACTTC
many	TRBV20-1	NA	TRBJ1-1	CSARPPGGDTEAFF	TGCAGTGCTAGGCCCCCCGGGGGGGACACTGAAGCTTTCTTT
few	TRBV2	NA	TRBJ2-6	CASQETVNSGANVLTF	TGTGCCAGCCAGGAGACGGTAAATTCTGGGGCCAACGTCCTGACTTTC
NA	TRBV29-1	NA	TRBJ2-3	CSVVGPSGTQYF	TGCAGCGTCGTCGGGCCCTCGGGCACGCAGTATTTT
NA	TRBV4-1	TRBD1	TRBJ1-1	CASSQGPGQRNTEAFF	TGCGCCAGCAGCCAAGGACCGGGACAGCGTAACACTGAAGCTTTCTTT
NA	TRBV7-3	NA	TRBJ1-2	CASSLPVSYGYTF	TGTGCCAGCAGCTTACCGGTCTCCTATGGCTACACCTTC
NA	TRBV29-1	NA	TRBJ2-3	CSVAGADTQYF	TGCAGCGTTGCGGGGGCAGATACGCAGTATTTT
few	TRBV15	NA	TRBJ2-1	CATSTWGNEQFF	TGTGCCACCAGTACTTGGGGTAATGAGCAGTTCTTC
medium-sized	TRBV2	NA	TRBJ2-7	CASMSEGYEQYF	TGTGCCAGCATGTCAGAGGGCTACGAGCAGTACTTC
medium-sized	TRBV10-1	TRBD2	TRBJ2-5	CASSESGTSGSRTQYF	TGCGCCAGCAGTGAGTCCGGGACTAGCGGGAGCCGGACCCAGTACTTC
NA	TRBV4-3	TRBD1	TRBJ2-7	CASSQRTGRREQYF	TGCGCCAGCAGCCAAAGGACAGGAAGGCGGGAGCAGTACTTC
medium-sized	TRBV29-1	TRBD1	TRBJ1-2	CSVHRGRSYTF	TGCAGCGTGCACAGGGGTCGGAGCTACACCTTC
NA	TRBV27	TRBD1	TRBJ1-1	CASSAQGGNTEAFF	TGTGCCAGCAGTGCACAGGGGGGAAACACTGAAGCTTTCTTT
NA	TRBV4-1	TRBD1	TRBJ2-5	CASSPGQGNPETQYF	TGCGCCAGCAGCCCCGGACAGGGCAACCCAGAGACCCAGTACTTC
medium-sized	TRBV12-3/TRBV12-4	TRBD2	TRBJ2-1	CASRPGLAGVNYYNEQFF	TGTGCCAGCAGGCCGGGACTAGCGGGAGTCAATTACTACAATGAGCAGTTCTTC
medium-sized	TRBV3-1	NA	TRBJ1-1	CASSQDLQGMNTEAFF	TGTGCCAGCAGCCAAGATCTTCAGGGTATGAACACTGAAGCTTTCTTT
many	TRBV11-2	TRBD1	TRBJ2-3	CASSQHPPGQGRDTQYF	TGTGCCAGCAGCCAACACCCACCGGGACAGGGAAGGGATACGCAGTATTTT
NA	TRBV13	NA	TRBJ2-1	CASSVEALGNEQFF	TGTGCCAGCAGCGTGGAAGCCCTGGGCAATGAGCAGTTCTTC
NA	TRBV11-3	TRBD1	TRBJ1-1	CASSLGQGNTEAFF	TGTGCCAGCAGCTTAGGACAGGGGAACACTGAAGCTTTCTTT
few	TRBV6-1	TRBD1	TRBJ2-2	CASTEQGALLTGELFF	TGTGCCAGCACCGAACAGGGGGCCCTTCTCACCGGGGAGCTGTTTTTT
medium-sized	TRBV12-3/TRBV12-4	TRBD1	TRBJ2-3	CASSKGQASTDTQYF	TGTGCCAGCAGTAAGGGACAGGCTAGCACAGATACGCAGTATTTT
NA	TRBV3-1	TRBD1	TRBJ1-2	CASSPPPGQDYGYTF	TGTGCCAGCAGCCCCCCCCCGGGACAGGACTATGGCTACACCTTC
many	TRBV12-3/TRBV12-4	NA	TRBJ2-1	CASSYGGDNEQFF	TGTGCCAGCAGTTACGGCGGGGACAATGAGCAGTTCTTC
few	TRBV6-5	NA	TRBJ2-7	CASRALEGYEQYF	TGTGCCAGCAGAGCCCTGGAGGGCTACGAGCAGTACTTC
medium-sized	TRBV4-1	NA	TRBJ2-3	CASSQVANQDTQYF	TGCGCCAGCAGCCAAGTGGCGAACCAGGATACGCAGTATTTT